The 18 T cell receptor beta chains below were found in one sample sequenced in a study of preoperative IRX-2 immunotherapy in early breast cancer. Treatment described: preoperative locoregional IRX-2 cytokine immunotherapy. Method: immunoSEQ multiplex PCR; TCRdb's copy keeps in-frame clones and lacks some. The profile covers about 98,000 clones, with 80% to 90% appearing a single time and about 2% taken by the ten largest. This sample comprised tumor tissue, obtained after IRX-2 immunotherapy. These TCRs come from a human donor with breast cancer.

V and J are TRBV11-3 and TRBJ1-3, with 8 bases fitting TRBD1. The germline V gene has CDR1 SGHNT and CDR2 YENEEA. J lost 4 bases, V lost 3 bases, and 5 bases had no gene match. The CDR3 is 15 residues long. The CDR3 nucleotides are TGTGCCAGCAGCTTTAGTTCAGGGGGCGGAAACACCATATATTTT. This gives the protein CASSFSSGGGNTIYF.

On this clone: One end of the junction is discordant with germline, which a read error may explain. The V and J genes are TRBV6-8 and TRBJ1-6, with D unresolved. The germline V gene encodes CDR1 MNHGY and CDR2 SAAAGT. This CDR3 contains 12 residues. The CDR3 bases are TGTGCCAGCAGTCAAACTAATCCACCCCTCCACTTT. It yields the protein CASSQTNPPLHF.

The chain has TRBV28 and TRBJ1-4; 9 bases align to TRBD1. With V trimmed by 7 bases and J by 7 bases, 10 bases remained unmatched. In germline, CDR1 is MDHEN, CDR2 SYDVKM. The CDR3 length is 15 residues. The CDR3 DNA reads TGTGCCAGCAATCTACAGGGGGCGCAGAGTGAAAAACTGTTTTTT. Encoded protein: CASNLQGAQSEKLFF.

This sequence joins TRBV7-1 and TRBJ2-3, with D possibly being TRBD1 (5 bases). TRBV7-1 is known as an ORF, though its function is uncertain. V lost 4 bases and J 5 bases, leaving 13 bases between the germline ends. This CDR3 is built from 14 residues. CDR3 region: CASSLTGQGDTQYF. In DNA form, the CDR3 reads TGTGCCAGCAGCTTGACGGGCCAGGGAGATACGCAGTATTTT.

V gene TRBV5-1 combines with J gene TRBJ1-5; no clear D. The germline V gene has CDR1 SGHRS and CDR2 YFSETQ. Trimming removed 2 bases from V and 0 bases from J, with 18 bases in between. CDR3 size: 18 residues. As DNA, the CDR3 is TGCGCCAGCAGCTTACAGCCCATCCGGGAAAATAGCAATCAGCCCCAGCATTTT. Protein: CASSLQPIRENSNQPQHF.

Points on this clone: This same CDR3 is encoded by further DNA sequences in the sample. The chain carries TRBV7-1 and TRBJ1-1, with 8 bases lining up with TRBD1. TRBV7-1 is identified as an open reading frame with a role that is uncertain. Losses at the gene ends were 5 bases for V and 4 bases for J; bases not matched to a gene: 3. This CDR3 comprises 13 residues. CDR3 nucleotides: TGTGCCAGCAGCCCAACAGGGGGCACTGAAGCTTTCTTT. The encoded protein is CASSPTGGTEAFF.

The chain has TRBV14 and TRBJ1-1; D gene uncertain. Trimming removed 0 bases from V and 4 bases from J, with 12 bases in between. The germline V gene has CDR1 SGHDN and CDR2 FVKESK. The CDR3 has 15 residues. The CDR3 loop reads CASSQDPGLVTEAFF. The CDR3 region has the DNA TGTGCCAGCAGCCAAGATCCGGGCCTTGTCACTGAAGCTTTCTTT.

The chain recombines TRBV28 with TRBJ2-1; 8 nucleotides agree with TRBD1. Germline V CDR1 and CDR2: MDHEN, SYDVKM. The length of the CDR3 is 15 residues. Trimming cost V 5 bases and J 2 bases; bases outside gene matches: 5. DNA for the CDR3: TGTGCCAGCAGTCTGACAGGGGATCCCTACAATGAGCAGTTCTTC. Its translation is CASSLTGDPYNEQFF.

The chain employs TRBV15 and TRBJ2-2, with 8 bases fitting TRBD2. This CDR3 has 15 residues. Germline CDR1 is LNHNV and CDR2 is YYDKDF (reference sequence). V lost 0 bases to trimming and J lost 5 bases; unmatched junction nucleotides: 2. The CDR3 DNA reads TGTGCCACCAGCAGAGAACAGCGGGGGACCGGGGAGCTGTTTTTT. It codes for CATSREQRGTGELFF.

The rearrangement links TRBV7-1 to TRBJ2-2; TRBD1 matches 8 bases. TRBV7-1 is an open reading frame whose function is uncertain. The CDR3 has 14 amino acids. V dropped 4 bases and J dropped 6; count of bases not matched to a gene: 4. Here the CDR3 reads CASSLPGGPGELFF. CDR3 DNA: TGTGCCAGCAGCTTGCCAGGGGGCCCCGGGGAGCTGTTTTTT.

This clone was seen once. The chain recombines TRBV6-8 with TRBJ2-2, with 9 positions matching TRBD2. The germline gives CDR1 MNHGY, CDR2 SAAAGT. The trim removed 7 bases at V and 4 bases at J, leaving 19 bases unmatched. The CDR3 consists of 19 residues. CDR3 coding DNA: TGTGCCAGCAAGAGGGGGGCGGGAGGGCTAAAGGCGACCACCGGGGAGCTGTTTTTT. The encoded protein is CASKRGAGGLKATTGELFF.

The chain recombines TRBV14 with TRBJ1-2; D not resolved. This CDR3 comprises 13 residues. V was pared by 1 base and J by 4 bases, with 7 bases between. Germline V lookup: CDR1 SGHDN, CDR2 FVKESK. The CDR3 region has the DNA TGTGCCAGCAGCCAAGGGGCAGTCTATGGCTACACCTTC. Protein sequence: CASSQGAVYGYTF.

This clone was picked up one time. This chain connects TRBV5-1 to TRBJ2-5; D unresolved. CDR3 length equals 15 residues. Trimming shortened V by 4 bases and J by 5 bases, and 18 bases separated the two germline ends. Germline V gene data show CDR1 as SGHRS and CDR2 as YFSETQ. The CDR3 region is CASSTLGGVPETQYF. CDR3 nucleotides: TGCGCCAGCAGCACCCTCGGCGGTGTACCGGAGACCCAGTACTTC.

The rearrangement joins TRBV14 to TRBJ2-6; unclear D gene. The CDR3 runs 16 residues. From germline, CDR1 is SGHDN and CDR2 FVKESK. V lost 0 bases and J lost 2, with 8 bases in between. CDR3 coding DNA: TGTGCCAGCAGCCAAGATCGCACGGCTGGGGCCAACGTCCTGACTTTC. This encodes CASSQDRTAGANVLTF.

This chain links TRBV28 with TRBJ1-1; tentative D call: TRBD1 (5 bases). The CDR3 consists of 18 residues. Trimming removed 4 bases at V and 0 bases at J, with 21 bases between. Germline V gives CDR1 MDHEN, CDR2 SYDVKM. CDR3 DNA sequence: TGTGCCAGCAGTTCGTTTGGGGACCCAAGTTCCATGAACACTGAAGCTTTCTTT. Amino acids: CASSSFGDPSSMNTEAFF.

The rearrangement links TRBV28 to TRBJ2-1; perhaps D is TRBD1 or TRBD2 (5 bases each). V was trimmed by 4 bases and J by 9 bases, leaving 19 bases between them. CDR3 size: 15 residues. Germline values: CDR1 MDHEN, CDR2 SYDVKM. The CDR3 reads CASSSAGTLRSEQFF. In nucleotides, the CDR3 is TGTGCCAGCAGTTCCGCCGGGACGCTCCGTAGTGAGCAGTTCTTC.

V and J are TRBV6-8 and TRBJ1-3; D possibly corresponds to TRBD1 (6 bases). Germline CDR1 is MNHGY and CDR2 is SAAAGT. The CDR3 is made up of 14 amino acids. V gave up 7 bases and J gave up 0 bases, with 10 bases separating them. CDR3 in DNA: TGTGCCAGCAAGAAGGACAGCTCTGGAAACACCATATATTTT. Translated: CASKKDSSGNTIYF.

Remarks on this clone: One end of the junction is discordant with germline, which a read error may explain. This chain connects TRBV6-8 to TRBJ1-4, with TRBD1 matching 9 bases. CDR3 length: 14 amino acids. CDR1 is MNHGY, CDR2 SAAAGT, per germline. The CDR3 sequence is CASSPTGTGYYLYF. CDR3 sequence (DNA): TGTGCCAGCAGCCCCACCGGGACAGGGTATTACCTTTATTTT.